This TCR beta chain was identified during a study of blood T cell repertoires in COVID-19. Authors' processing steps: Reference gene primer amplification gave estimated nucleated cell counts. Sequenced by immunoSEQ multiplex PCR; TCRdb stores in-frame clones only, minus some. V, J and clone size were drawn from that table, and D and trimming were deduced from the DNA. This table holds about 99,000 clones, 80% to 85% found once. V was pared by 2 bases and J by 6 bases, with 9 bases of the junction left unmatched. This CDR3 has 17 residues. CDR1 and CDR2 (germline): MDHEN, SYDVKM. The clonotype originates from a man in his 70s with active or convalescent COVID-19. The chain has TRBV28 and TRBJ2-1, with 11 bases lining up with TRBD2. The material sequenced was peripheral blood. The CDR3 DNA reads as TGTGCCAGCAGTTTACCAGGTCTAGCGGGGGGATCCAATGAGCAGTTCTTC. Protein: CASSLPGLAGGSNEQFF. The full variable domain, with the rest looked up from reference TRBV28 and TRBJ2-1, is DVKVTQSSRYLVKRTGEKVFLECVQDMDHENMFWYRQDPGLGLRLIYFSYDVKMKEKGDIPEGYSVSREKKERFSLILESASTNQTSMYLCASSLPGLAGGSNEQFFGPGTRLTVL.